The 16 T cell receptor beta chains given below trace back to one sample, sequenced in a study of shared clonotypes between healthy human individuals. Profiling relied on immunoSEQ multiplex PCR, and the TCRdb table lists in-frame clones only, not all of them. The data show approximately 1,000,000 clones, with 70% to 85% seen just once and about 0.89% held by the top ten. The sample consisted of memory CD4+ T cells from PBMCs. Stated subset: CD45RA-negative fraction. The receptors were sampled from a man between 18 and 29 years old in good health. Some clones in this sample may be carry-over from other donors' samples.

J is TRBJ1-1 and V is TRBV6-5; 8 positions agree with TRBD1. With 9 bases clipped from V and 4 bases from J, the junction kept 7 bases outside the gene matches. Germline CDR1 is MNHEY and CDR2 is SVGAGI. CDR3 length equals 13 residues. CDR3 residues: CASAQGAGTEAFF. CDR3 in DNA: TGTGCCAGTGCTCAGGGGGCCGGCACTGAAGCTTTCTTT.

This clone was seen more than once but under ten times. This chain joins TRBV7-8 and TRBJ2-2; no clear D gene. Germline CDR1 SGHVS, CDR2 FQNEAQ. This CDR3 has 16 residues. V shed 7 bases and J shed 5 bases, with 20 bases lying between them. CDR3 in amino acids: CASTASTARLTGELFF. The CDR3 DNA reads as TGTGCCAGCACCGCTTCAACTGCACGCTTAACCGGGGAGCTGTTTTTT.

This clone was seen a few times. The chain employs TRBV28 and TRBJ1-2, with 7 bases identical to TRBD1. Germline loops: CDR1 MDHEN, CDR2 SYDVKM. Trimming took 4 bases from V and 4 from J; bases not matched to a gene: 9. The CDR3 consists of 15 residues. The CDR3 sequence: CASSSPGTERYGYTF. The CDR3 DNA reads TGTGCCAGCAGTTCCCCCGGGACAGAGCGCTATGGCTACACCTTC.

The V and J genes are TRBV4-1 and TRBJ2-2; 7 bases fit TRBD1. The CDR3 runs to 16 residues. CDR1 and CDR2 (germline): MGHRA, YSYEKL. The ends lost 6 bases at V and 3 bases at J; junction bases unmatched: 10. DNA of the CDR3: TGCGCCAGCAGTCGAAGTCCCGGACAGGACACCGGGGAGCTGTTTTTT. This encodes CASSRSPGQDTGELFF.

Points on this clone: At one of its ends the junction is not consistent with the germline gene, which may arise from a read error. The CDR3 is CASSQDSLAGQSNRDF. CDR3 DNA sequence: TGCGCCAGCAGCCAAGATTCCCTAGCGGGACAGTCAAACAGGGATTTT. J is TRBJ2-3 and V is TRBV4-1; 9 bases match TRBD2. CDR3 length equals 16 residues. The germline V gene encodes CDR1 MGHRA and CDR2 YSYEKL.

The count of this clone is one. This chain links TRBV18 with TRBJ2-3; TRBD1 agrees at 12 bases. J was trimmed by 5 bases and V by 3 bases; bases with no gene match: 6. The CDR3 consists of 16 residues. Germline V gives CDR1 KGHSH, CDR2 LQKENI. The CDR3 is CASSPRGTGGIDTQYF. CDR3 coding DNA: TGTGCCAGCTCACCGCGAGGGACAGGGGGCATAGATACGCAGTATTTT.

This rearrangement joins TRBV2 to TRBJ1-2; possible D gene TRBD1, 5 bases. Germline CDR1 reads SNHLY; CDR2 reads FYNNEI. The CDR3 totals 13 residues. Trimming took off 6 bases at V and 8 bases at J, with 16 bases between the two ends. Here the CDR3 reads CASRATLGDGYTF. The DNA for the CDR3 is TGTGCCAGCAGAGCCACCTTGGGGGACGGCTACACCTTC.

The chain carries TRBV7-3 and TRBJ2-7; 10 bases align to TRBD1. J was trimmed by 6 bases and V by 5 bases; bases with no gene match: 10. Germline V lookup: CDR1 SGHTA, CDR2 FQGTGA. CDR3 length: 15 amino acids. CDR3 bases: TGTGCCAGCAGCCCAAGCCCTGGACAGGGGGGCGAGCAGTACTTC. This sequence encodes CASSPSPGQGGEQYF.

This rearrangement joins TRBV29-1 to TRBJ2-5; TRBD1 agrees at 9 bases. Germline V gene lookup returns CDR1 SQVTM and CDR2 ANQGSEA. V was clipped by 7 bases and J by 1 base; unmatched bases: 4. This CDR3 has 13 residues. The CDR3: CSAMGQGQETQYF. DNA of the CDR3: TGCAGCGCAATGGGACAGGGCCAAGAGACCCAGTACTTC.

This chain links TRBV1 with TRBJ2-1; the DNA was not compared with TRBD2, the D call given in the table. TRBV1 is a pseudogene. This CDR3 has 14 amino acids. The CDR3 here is CTSISSGIRNEQFF. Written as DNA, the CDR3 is TGCACCAGCATCTCTTCGGGGATCCGCAATGAGCAGTTCTTC.

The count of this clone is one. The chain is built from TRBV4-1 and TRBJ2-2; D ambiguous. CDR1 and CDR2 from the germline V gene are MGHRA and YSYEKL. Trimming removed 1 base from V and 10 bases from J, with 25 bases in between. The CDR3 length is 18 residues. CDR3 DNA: TGCGCCAGCAGCCAAGTTGATATGGGCTTTACATCAAGACAGGAGCTGTTTTTT. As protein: CASSQVDMGFTSRQELFF.

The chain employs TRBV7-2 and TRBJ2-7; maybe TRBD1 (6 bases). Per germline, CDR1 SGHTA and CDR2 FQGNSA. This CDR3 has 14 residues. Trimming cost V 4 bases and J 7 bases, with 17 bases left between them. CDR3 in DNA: TGTGCCAGCAGCTCCAAAAAGGGGACATTGGAGCAGTACTTC. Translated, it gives CASSSKKGTLEQYF.

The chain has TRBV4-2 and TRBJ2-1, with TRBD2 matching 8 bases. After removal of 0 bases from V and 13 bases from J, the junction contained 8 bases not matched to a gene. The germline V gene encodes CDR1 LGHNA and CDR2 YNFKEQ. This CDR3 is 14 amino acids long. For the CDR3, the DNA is TGTGCCAGCAGCCAAGACGGACTAGCTGGTAGACAGTTCTTC. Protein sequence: CASSQDGLAGRQFF.

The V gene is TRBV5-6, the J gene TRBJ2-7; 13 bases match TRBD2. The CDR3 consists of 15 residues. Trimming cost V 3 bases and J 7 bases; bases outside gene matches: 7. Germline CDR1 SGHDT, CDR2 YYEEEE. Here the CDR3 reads CASSWGTSGIEEQYF. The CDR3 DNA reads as TGTGCCAGCAGCTGGGGGACTAGCGGGATTGAAGAGCAGTACTTC.

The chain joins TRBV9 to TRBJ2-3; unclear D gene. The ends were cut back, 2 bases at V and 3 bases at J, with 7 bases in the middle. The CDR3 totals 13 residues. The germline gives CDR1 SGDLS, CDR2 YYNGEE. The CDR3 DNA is TGTGCCAGCAGCGTCATAGAGACAGATACGCAGTATTTT. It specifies CASSVIETDTQYF.

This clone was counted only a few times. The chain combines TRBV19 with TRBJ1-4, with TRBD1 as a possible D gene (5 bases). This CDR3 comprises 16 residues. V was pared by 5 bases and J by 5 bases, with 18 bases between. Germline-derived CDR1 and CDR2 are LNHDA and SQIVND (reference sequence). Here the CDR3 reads CASSQASRDGNEKLFF. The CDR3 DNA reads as TGTGCCAGTAGTCAGGCTTCCCGGGACGGCAATGAAAAACTGTTTTTT.